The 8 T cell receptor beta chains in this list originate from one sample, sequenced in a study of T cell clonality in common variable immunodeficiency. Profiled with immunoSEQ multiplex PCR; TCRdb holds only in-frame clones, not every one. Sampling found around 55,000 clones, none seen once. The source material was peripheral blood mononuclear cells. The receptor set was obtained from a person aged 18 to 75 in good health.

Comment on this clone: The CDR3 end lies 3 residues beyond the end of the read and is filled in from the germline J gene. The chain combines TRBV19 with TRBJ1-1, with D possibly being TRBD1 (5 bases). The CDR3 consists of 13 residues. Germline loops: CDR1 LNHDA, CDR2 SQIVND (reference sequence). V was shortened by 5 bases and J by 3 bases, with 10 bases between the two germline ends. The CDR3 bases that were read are TGTGCCAGTAGTGCAACAGGAGACACTGAA. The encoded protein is CASSATGDTE. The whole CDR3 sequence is CASSATGDTEAFF.

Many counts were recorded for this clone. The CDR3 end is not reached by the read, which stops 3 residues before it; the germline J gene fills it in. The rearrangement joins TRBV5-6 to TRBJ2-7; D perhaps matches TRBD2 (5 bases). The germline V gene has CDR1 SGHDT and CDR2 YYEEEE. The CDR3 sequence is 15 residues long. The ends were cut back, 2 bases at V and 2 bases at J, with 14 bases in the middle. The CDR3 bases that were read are TGTGCCAGCAGCTTCGAGGGTGAAGAGGCCTACGAG. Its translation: CASSFEGEEAYE. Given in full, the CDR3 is CASSFEGEEAYEQYF.

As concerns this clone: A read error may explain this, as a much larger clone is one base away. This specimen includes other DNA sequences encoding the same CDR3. CDR3 sequence: CASSFGTGSSTIYF. The CDR3 DNA, read in part, is TGTGCCAGCAGCTTCGGAACAGGGAGTAGCACA. The chain carries TRBV7-2 and TRBJ1-3; D perhaps matches TRBD1 (6 bases). The read ends 3 residues before the CDR3 terminus; that terminus is restored from the germline J gene. The CDR3 is 14 amino acids. Looked up from germline, CDR1 is SGHTA and CDR2 is FQGNSA.

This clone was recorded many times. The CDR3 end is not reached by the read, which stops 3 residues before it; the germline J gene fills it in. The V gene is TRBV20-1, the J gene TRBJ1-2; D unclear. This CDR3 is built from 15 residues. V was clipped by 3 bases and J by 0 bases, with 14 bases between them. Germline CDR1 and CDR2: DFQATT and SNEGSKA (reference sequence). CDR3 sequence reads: CSASNLAGTNYGYTF. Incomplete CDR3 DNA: TGCAGTGCTAGTAATTTGGCAGGAACTAACTATGGC.

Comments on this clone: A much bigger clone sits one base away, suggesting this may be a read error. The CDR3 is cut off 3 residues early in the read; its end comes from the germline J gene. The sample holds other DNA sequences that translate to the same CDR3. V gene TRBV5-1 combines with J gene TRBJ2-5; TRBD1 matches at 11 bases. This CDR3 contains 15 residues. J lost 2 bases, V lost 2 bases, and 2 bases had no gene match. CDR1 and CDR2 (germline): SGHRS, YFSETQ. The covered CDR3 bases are TGCGCCAGCAGCTTCGGGACAGGGGGGCAAGAGACC. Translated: CASSFGTGGQET. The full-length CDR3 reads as CASSFGTGGQETQYF.

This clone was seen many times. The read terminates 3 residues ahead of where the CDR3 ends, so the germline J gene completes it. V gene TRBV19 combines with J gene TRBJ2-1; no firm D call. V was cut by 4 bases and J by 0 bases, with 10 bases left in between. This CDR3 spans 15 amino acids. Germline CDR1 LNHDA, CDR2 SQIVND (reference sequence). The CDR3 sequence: CASSTSEDSYNEQFF. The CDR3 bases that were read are TGTGCCAGTAGTACCAGCGAGGACTCCTACAATGAG.

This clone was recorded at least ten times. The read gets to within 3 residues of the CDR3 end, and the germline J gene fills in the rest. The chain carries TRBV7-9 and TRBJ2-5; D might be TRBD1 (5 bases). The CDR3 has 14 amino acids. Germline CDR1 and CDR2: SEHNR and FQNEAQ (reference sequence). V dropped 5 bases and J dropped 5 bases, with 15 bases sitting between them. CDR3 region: CASSTVMGQETQYF. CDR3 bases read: TGTGCCAGCAGCACCGTGATGGGGCAGGAGACC.

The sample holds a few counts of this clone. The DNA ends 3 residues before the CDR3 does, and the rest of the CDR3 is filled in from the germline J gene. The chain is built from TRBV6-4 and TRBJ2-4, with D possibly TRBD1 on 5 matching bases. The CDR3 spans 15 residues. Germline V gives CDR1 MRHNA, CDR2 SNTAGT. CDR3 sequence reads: CASRMVPQQGYGQYF. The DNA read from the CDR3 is TGTGCCAGCAGAATGGTCCCCCAGCAGGGCTATGGT.